The clone carrying this T cell receptor (beta chain) was observed once. The antigen remains undetermined. The method was immunoSEQ multiplex PCR; TCRdb's version includes in-frame clones alone and lacks a portion of them. This sample has over 150,000 clones, with about 85% found just once. The CDR3 consists of 14 residues. Germline loops: CDR1 WNHNN, CDR2 SYGVQD (reference sequence). V was trimmed by 6 bases and J by 4 bases, leaving 16 bases between them. The source of the sample is a study of T cell responses to AZD1222 COVID-19 vaccine. Study observations and caveats: There were mostly white British donors and more females than males, and clonal diversity was possibly underestimated.

The sample was peripheral blood, taken on day 0 of AZD1222 vaccination. This rearrangement joins TRBV10-1 to TRBJ2-7; the D gene could be TRBD1 or TRBD2 (7 bases each). The clonotype comes from an adult in good health. CDR3 residues: CASSGRQGGYEQYF. The CDR3 DNA reads TGCGCCAGCAGCGGGAGGCAGGGGGGGTACGAGCAGTACTTC.